The T cell receptor (beta chain) under discussion was sequenced for a study of cytomegalovirus exposure and HLA in healthy donors. This CDR3 is built from 18 residues. In germline, CDR1 is SNHLY, CDR2 FYNNEI. Deletions cut 5 bases from V and 1 base from J, with 20 bases between. PCR primers comprised 60 Vbeta and 13 Jbeta primers. The table came from immunoSEQ multiplex PCR; TCRdb's copy has only in-frame clones and leaves some out. The sample records tens of thousands of clones, 70% to 85% being singletons. This TCR was recovered from a man aged 50-59 years in good health and CMV-seronegative. This sequence joins TRBV2 and TRBJ2-2; tentatively, D is TRBD2 (6 bases). Sequenced input: PBMCs. The CDR3 sequence: CASSPRGLRERNTGELFF. CDR3 DNA sequence: TGTGCCAGCAGTCCCCGGGGCCTACGGGAGAGGAACACCGGGGAGCTGTTTTTT. The full variable domain, rest sourced from reference TRBV2 and TRBJ2-2, is EPEVTQTPSHQVTQMGQEVILRCVPISNHLYFYWYRQILGQKVEFLVSFYNNEISEKSEIFDDQFSVERPDGSNFTLKIRSTKLEDSAMYFCASSPRGLRERNTGELFFGEGSRLTVL.